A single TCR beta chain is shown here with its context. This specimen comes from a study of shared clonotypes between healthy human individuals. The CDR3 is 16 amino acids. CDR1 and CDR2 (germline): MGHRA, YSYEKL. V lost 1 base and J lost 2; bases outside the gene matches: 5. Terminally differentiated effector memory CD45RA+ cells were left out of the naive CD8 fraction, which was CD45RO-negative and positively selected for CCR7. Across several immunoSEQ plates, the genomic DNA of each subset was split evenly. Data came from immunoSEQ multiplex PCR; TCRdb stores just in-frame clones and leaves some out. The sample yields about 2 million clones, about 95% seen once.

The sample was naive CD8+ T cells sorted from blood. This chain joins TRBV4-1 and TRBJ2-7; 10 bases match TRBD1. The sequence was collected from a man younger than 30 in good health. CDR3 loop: CASSQGRGQGTYEQYF. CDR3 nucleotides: TGCGCCAGCAGCCAAGGAAGGGGACAGGGGACCTACGAGCAGTACTTC.